This T cell receptor (beta chain) was identified in a study of blood T cell repertoires in COVID-19. Study as a whole: Samples representing acute and convalescent COVID-19 were sourced from the United States, Italy and Spain. PBMCs, B-cell-depleted T cells, or T cells were the source of the cDNA or gDNA that made up the material.

The data were produced by immunoSEQ multiplex PCR, yet TCRdb's version contains in-frame clones alone and is incomplete. Of about 170,000 clones detected, about 80% appear once; the ten largest clones hold over 7.5%. Germline assignment: CDR1 GTSNPN and CDR2 SVGIG (reference sequence). Trimming removed 2 bases at V and 5 bases at J, with 11 bases between. The CDR3 consists of 13 residues. This clone was seen a handful of times. The sequenced material came from peripheral blood. V and J are TRBV30 and TRBJ2-3, with a possible D match to TRBD2 (6 bases). This TCR was recovered from an older woman with acute or convalescent COVID-19. The CDR3: CAWSKGTGDTQYF. CDR3 nucleotides: TGTGCCTGGAGTAAAGGGACTGGAGATACGCAGTATTTT.